This T cell receptor beta chain was sequenced in a study of shared clonotypes between healthy human individuals (dated by TCRdb to 2020 to 2022). Some background on the complete study: The cohort included a few men and two women between 18 and 49 years of age. Blood TCR repertoires of five healthy adults were deeply sequenced to estimate repertoire size and the extent of clonotype sharing between individuals. Per donor, leukapheresis produced somewhere between about 0.85 and 9.5 billion PBMCs. Per donor, three plates each were used for CD4 naive and CD4 memory, two for CD8 naive, and one for CD8 memory. Libraries were prepared and TCR repertoires were sequenced by different laboratories using diverse techniques, in order to increase sequencing depth and limit assay-specific biases.

The germline V gene gives CDR1 as SGDLS and CDR2 as YYNGEE. The V end gives up 1 base and the J end 8 bases, leaving 6 bases in the junction not matched to a gene. The CDR3 measures 15 amino acids from cysteine to phenylalanine. Only the CDR3 part of the read is kept: 45 bases, read in frame from the first base. For this clone: Its antigen specificity is not known. No base qualities exist here, and no much larger clone lies one base off it.

Donors were healthy HIV-negative adults with no recently reported acute infections or vaccinations. Every donor was a Caucasian adult residing in Nashville, Tennessee, USA. CD4+ T cells were enriched by magnetic negative selection, after which naive cells were positively selected on CD45RA and the negative fraction was taken as the memory subset. Blood was obtained by leukapheresis, after which PBMCs were separated by Ficoll-Histopaque density gradient centrifugation and cryopreserved in liquid nitrogen vapor phase. Purity and quantity of every magnetically sorted T cell population were checked by analytical flow cytometry. Genomic DNA was isolated from every sorted fraction and measured by UV absorbance on a Nanodrop 2000c. Using the deep immunoSEQ assay, TCR CDR3 regions were amplified from genomic DNA by multiplex PCR. Extracted genomic DNA from each cell subset was distributed evenly across all wells of several immunoSEQ 96-well plates, and each plate was treated as a replicate. Each replicate PCR for sorted subsets received roughly 0.2 ug genomic DNA, equal to roughly 33,000 T cell genomes. Purified libraries were measured with a Qubit 3.0 fluorometer, size-checked on a Bioanalyzer 2100, and measured again with the KAPA Library Quantification kit. Every immunoSEQ 96-well plate was sequenced on a separate single-read 150-cycle Illumina NextSeq 550 flow cell. The authors processed their data as follows. Because only junctional sequences without quality scores were contained in the immunoSEQ output, filtering matching that applied to full-length reads could not be performed. Sequences were annotated with PyIR, a Python wrapper for IgBLAST v1.9, and V/J genes and CDR3 were assigned using IMGT germline references. Reads with weak V/J assignments (E-value above 1e-6), missing CDR3, stop codons, out-of-frame junctions, or ambiguous translated residues were removed. V3J clonotypes were defined by identical inferred V gene, J gene, and CDR3 amino acid sequence. Percentage overlap between repertoires was computed as shared unique clonotypes divided by the size of the smaller repertoire. Repertoire richness was assessed with RTK rarefaction, the Chao1 estimator, and Recon v2.1 estimates of unobserved clonotypes. OLGA was used to compute generation probabilities for all TCRbeta clonotypes that the gDNA method yielded from a few donors. TCRdb took over this immuneACCESS table, retaining in-frame rearrangements with V and J assigned. Such tables are incomplete; in checked studies, under half of the missing clones stem from an unresolved V gene, and the remainder is unexplained. For V, J and clone size, that table is used; D and trimming come from the DNA. The sample profile shows 2.5 million or so clones; more than 90% of them were found once. Together, the top ten hold over 0.12% of the sample.

Study-level results and caveats: Rarefaction of sorted-subset datasets indicated incomplete sequencing despite the large sequencing depth. Sharing across several donors was observed for around 5% of naive CD4, 3.5% of naive CD8, about 2.3% of memory CD4, and about 0.4% of memory CD8 clonotypes. Clonotypes shared by all four sorted-subset donors showed higher generation probabilities than non-shared clonotypes. Only blood was sampled, and tissue TCR repertoires likely differ from those in blood. Naive subsets generally had larger estimated clonotype richness than memory subsets. Pairwise subsampling indicated that sequencing depth was expected to affect the degree of clonotype sharing among donors. Because the study included a small number of donors, the genetic and exposure-history diversity represented was limited.

The chain links TRBV9 with TRBJ2-1, and TRBD1 matches 10 of the central bases. This sequence was found in a man younger than 35 in good health. Specimen: naive CD4+ T cells sorted from blood. Reading the label with the study, this specimen's cell subset or site is: CD45RA+ positively selected. Read as DNA, the sequence is TGTGCCAGCAGCGTATTGGGACAGGGGTTTTATGAGCAGTTCTTC. The resulting protein is CASSVLGQGFYEQFF.